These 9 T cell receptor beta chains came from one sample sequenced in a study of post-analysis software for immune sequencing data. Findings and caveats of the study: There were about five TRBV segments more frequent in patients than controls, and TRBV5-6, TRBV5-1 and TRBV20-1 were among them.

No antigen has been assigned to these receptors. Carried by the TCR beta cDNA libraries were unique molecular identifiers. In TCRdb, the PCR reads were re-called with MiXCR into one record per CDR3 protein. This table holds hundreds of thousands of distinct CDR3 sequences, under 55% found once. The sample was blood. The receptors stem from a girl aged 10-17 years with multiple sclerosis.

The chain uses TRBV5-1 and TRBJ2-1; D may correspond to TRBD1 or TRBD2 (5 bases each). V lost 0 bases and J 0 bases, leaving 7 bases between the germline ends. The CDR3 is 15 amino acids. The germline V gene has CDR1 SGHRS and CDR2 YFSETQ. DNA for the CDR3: TGCGCCAGCAGCTTGGGGGACGTCTCCTACAATGAGCAGTTCTTC. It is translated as CASSLGDVSYNEQFF.

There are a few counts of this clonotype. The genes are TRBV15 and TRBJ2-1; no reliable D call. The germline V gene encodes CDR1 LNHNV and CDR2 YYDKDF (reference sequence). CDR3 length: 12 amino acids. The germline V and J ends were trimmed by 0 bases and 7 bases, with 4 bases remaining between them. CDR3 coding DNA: TGTGCCACCAGCAGAGATATAAATGAGCAGTTCTTC. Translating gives CATSRDINEQFF.

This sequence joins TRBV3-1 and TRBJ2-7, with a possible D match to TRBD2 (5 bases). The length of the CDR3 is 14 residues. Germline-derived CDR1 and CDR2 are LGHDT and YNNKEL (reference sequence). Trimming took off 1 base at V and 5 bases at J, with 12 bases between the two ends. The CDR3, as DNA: TGTGCCAGCAGCCAAGTATCCGGGAACCACGAGCAGTACTTC. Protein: CASSQVSGNHEQYF.

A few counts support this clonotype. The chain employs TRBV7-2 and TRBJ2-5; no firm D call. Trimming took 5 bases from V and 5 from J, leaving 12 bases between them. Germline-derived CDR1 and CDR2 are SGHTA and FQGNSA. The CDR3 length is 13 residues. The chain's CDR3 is CASSPGERETQYF. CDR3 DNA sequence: TGTGCCAGCAGCCCCGGAGAACGGGAGACCCAGTACTTC.

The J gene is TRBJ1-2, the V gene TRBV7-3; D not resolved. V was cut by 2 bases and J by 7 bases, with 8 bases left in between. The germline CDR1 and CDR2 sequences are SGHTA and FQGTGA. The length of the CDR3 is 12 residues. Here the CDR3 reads CASSLGRGGYTF. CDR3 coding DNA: TGTGCCAGCAGCTTAGGGCGGGGTGGCTACACCTTC.

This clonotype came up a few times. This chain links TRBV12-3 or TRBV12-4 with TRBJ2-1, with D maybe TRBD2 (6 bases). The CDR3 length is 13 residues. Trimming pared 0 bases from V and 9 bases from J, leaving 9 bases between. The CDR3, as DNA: TGTGCCAGCAGTTTAGCCCCGGGACTTGAGCAGTTCTTC. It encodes CASSLAPGLEQFF.

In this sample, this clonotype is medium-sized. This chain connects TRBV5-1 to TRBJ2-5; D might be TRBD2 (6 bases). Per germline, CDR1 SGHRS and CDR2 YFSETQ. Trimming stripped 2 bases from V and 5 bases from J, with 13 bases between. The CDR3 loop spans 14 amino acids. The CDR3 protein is CASSFEGGRETQYF. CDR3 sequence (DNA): TGCGCCAGCAGCTTCGAGGGAGGTCGGGAGACCCAGTACTTC. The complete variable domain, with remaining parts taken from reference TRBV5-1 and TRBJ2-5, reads KAGVTQTPRYLIKTRGQQVTLSCSPISGHRSVSWYQQTPGQGLQFLFEYFSETQRNKGNFPGRFSGRQFSNSRSEMNVSTLELGDSALYLCASSFEGGRETQYFGPGTRLLVL.

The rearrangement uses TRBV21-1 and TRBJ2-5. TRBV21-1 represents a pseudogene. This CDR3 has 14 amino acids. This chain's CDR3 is CASNLTCLGETQYF. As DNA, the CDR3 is TGTGCCAGCAACCTGACTTGTCTAGGGGAGACCCAGTACTTC.

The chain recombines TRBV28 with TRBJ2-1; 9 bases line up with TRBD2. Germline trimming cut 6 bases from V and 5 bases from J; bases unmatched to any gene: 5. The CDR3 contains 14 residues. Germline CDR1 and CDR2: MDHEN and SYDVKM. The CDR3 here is CASRVAGDNNEQFF. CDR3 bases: TGTGCCAGCAGAGTAGCGGGAGATAACAATGAGCAGTTCTTC.